What follows describes a single T cell receptor (beta chain). The assay was immunoSEQ multiplex PCR, and TCRdb's table has in-frame clones only and misses some. This sample has approximately 150,000 clones, with around 90% found just once. This entry belongs to a study of control samples from healthy donors and cancer patients. Trimming cost V 3 bases and J 7 bases; bases outside gene matches: 6. Germline loops: CDR1 SGHNT, CDR2 YYREEE (reference sequence). CDR3 length equals 15 residues. The chain recombines TRBV5-4 with TRBJ2-1; 11 bases line up with TRBD1. The source of this sequence is a man aged 18 to 35 in good health. Material for sequencing was blood. The chain's CDR3 is CASSSGQGEWNEQFF. In DNA form, the CDR3 reads TGTGCCAGCAGCTCGGGACAGGGGGAATGGAATGAGCAGTTCTTC.